Following are 9 T cell receptor beta chains from one sample sequenced in a study of T-cell reconstitution after alpha-beta-depleted transplantation in children. For TCRbeta, the library was prepared with unique molecular identifiers. TCRdb reprocessed the PCR reads via MiXCR and lists one record per CDR3 protein. The sample shows roughly 200,000 distinct CDR3 sequences, roughly 7% of them seen only once. The sample was PBMCs, taken before TCRalphabeta/CD19-depleted stem cell transplant. Every receptor here comes from a boy aged 2 to 10 with acute lymphoblastic leukemia, due to receive a stem cell transplant.

This chain joins TRBV3-1 and TRBJ2-3; D is tentatively TRBD1 or TRBD2 (5 bases each). Trimming took off 3 bases at V and 4 bases at J, with 8 bases between the two ends. Germline-derived CDR1 and CDR2 are LGHDT and YNNKEL (reference sequence). The CDR3 runs to 13 residues. The CDR3 sequence is CASSQGVSDTQYF. The DNA for the CDR3 is TGTGCCAGCAGCCAGGGGGTTTCAGATACGCAGTATTTT.

The rearrangement uses TRBV5-6 and TRBJ2-7; 9 nucleotides agree with TRBD2. The trim removed 3 bases at V and 3 bases at J, leaving 7 bases unmatched. The CDR3 spans 15 residues. Germline CDR1 and CDR2: SGHDT and YYEEEE. CDR3 amino acids: CASSSRSSGNYEQYF. The CDR3 DNA follows: TGTGCCAGCAGCTCGCGGTCTAGCGGGAACTACGAGCAGTACTTC. Full variable domain (rest looked up from reference TRBV5-6 and TRBJ2-7): DAGVTQSPTHLIKTRGQQVTLRCSPKSGHDTVSWYQQALGQGPQFIFQYYEEEERQRGNFPDRFSGHQFPNYSSELNVNALLLGDSALYLCASSSRSSGNYEQYFGPGTRLTVT.

The CDR3 nucleotides read TGTGCCAGCAGCCACAGAACCGGGACTAGCGGGGGGTCGAACACCGGGGAGCTGTTTTTT. Its protein product is CASSHRTGTSGGSNTGELFF. This rearrangement joins TRBV7-8 to TRBJ2-2; TRBD2 aligns across 15 bases. V lost 5 bases and J lost 0; bases outside the gene matches: 10. The CDR3 totals 20 residues. Germline V gene sequence: CDR1 SGHVS, CDR2 FQNEAQ. Looking up the rest from reference TRBV7-8 and TRBJ2-2 gives the full variable domain: GAGVSQSPRYKVAKRGQDVALRCDPISGHVSLFWYQQALGQGPEFLTYFQNEAQLDKSGLPSDRFFAERPEGSVSTLKIQRTQQEDSAVYLCASSHRTGTSGGSNTGELFFGEGSRLTVL.

At least ten counts were recorded for this clonotype. The chain recombines TRBV5-1 with TRBJ2-1; no clear D gene. This CDR3 has 15 amino acids. V was trimmed by 2 bases and J by 6 bases, leaving 15 bases between them. Germline V gene sequence: CDR1 SGHRS, CDR2 YFSETQ. In DNA, the CDR3 is TGCGCCAGCAGCTTAGGGCCCGCGACGGGCAATGAGCAGTTCTTC. Its protein is CASSLGPATGNEQFF.

This clonotype was seen ten or more times. The rearrangement links TRBV5-1 to TRBJ2-7; perhaps TRBD1 as D (5 bases). Germline CDR1 is SGHRS and CDR2 is YFSETQ. This CDR3 spans 14 amino acids. Trimming shortened V by 4 bases and J by 4 bases, and 15 bases separated the two germline ends. This CDR3 is CASSQGQELYEQYF. Written as DNA, the CDR3 is TGCGCCAGCAGCCAGGGTCAGGAACTGTACGAGCAGTACTTC.

This clonotype occurred a few times. The chain combines TRBV27 with TRBJ2-5; TRBD2 matches at 12 bases. The CDR3 loop spans 15 amino acids. Looked up from germline, CDR1 is MNHEY and CDR2 is SMNVEV (reference sequence). The ends lost 4 bases at V and 5 bases at J; junction bases unmatched: 5. In nucleotides, the CDR3 is TGTGCCAGCAGTTCTACTAGCGGGAGGTGGGAGACCCAGTACTTC. This codes for CASSSTSGRWETQYF.

This clonotype was recorded at least ten times. The chain joins TRBV25-1 to TRBJ2-3, with 7 bases lining up with TRBD2. The CDR3 covers 14 residues. After removal of 6 bases from V and 5 bases from J, the junction contained 8 bases not matched to a gene. Germline loops: CDR1 MGHDK, CDR2 SYGVNS. The CDR3, as DNA: TGTGCCAGCAGGCGGGCCGGGGGGATAGATACGCAGTATTTT. Its translation: CASRRAGGIDTQYF.

This clonotype was counted only a few times. V gene TRBV28 combines with J gene TRBJ1-1; D may be TRBD1 (5 bases). The CDR3 contains 13 residues. Germline V lookup: CDR1 MDHEN, CDR2 SYDVKM. Between the trimmed V and J ends, which lost 2 bases and 4 bases, there was a span of 8 bases. The CDR3: CASSLRGATEAFF. The CDR3 nucleotides read TGTGCCAGCAGTTTACGTGGGGCCACTGAAGCTTTCTTT. The full variable domain, completed using reference TRBV28 and TRBJ1-1, is DVKVTQSSRYLVKRTGEKVFLECVQDMDHENMFWYRQDPGLGLRLIYFSYDVKMKEKGDIPEGYSVSREKKERFSLILESASTNQTSMYLCASSLRGATEAFFGQGTRLTVV.

This clonotype showed up just a few times. V and J are TRBV4-3 and TRBJ2-1; D unresolved. Trimming left V 0 bases short and J 0 bases short, with 15 bases between. Germline-derived CDR1 and CDR2 are LGHNA and YSLEER. This CDR3 is 18 amino acids long. CDR3 bases: TGCGCCAGCAGCCAAGACTACGGAGAAGTGAGCTCCTACAATGAGCAGTTCTTC. Residues: CASSQDYGEVSSYNEQFF.